These 26 T cell receptor beta chains originate from one sample sequenced in a study of blood T cell repertoires in COVID-19. Profiling relied on immunoSEQ multiplex PCR, and the TCRdb table lists in-frame clones only, not all of them. The sample has fewer than 250,000 clones; just over 85% are singletons. The specimen was PBMCs or T cells enriched from blood (not recorded which). All receptors come from a woman between 50 and 59 years old with acute COVID-19.

The chain uses TRBV19 and TRBJ1-5, with 11 bases matching TRBD1. This CDR3 is 17 amino acids long. The germline CDR1 and CDR2 sequences are LNHDA and SQIVND (reference sequence). Trimming removed 7 bases from V and 0 bases from J; junction bases left unmatched: 8. CDR3 protein: CASTRGQGAGSNQPQHF. As DNA, the CDR3 is TGTGCCAGTACCCGCGGACAGGGGGCAGGTAGCAATCAGCCCCAGCATTTT.

The chain employs TRBV12-5 and TRBJ2-7; 8 bases agree with TRBD1. Trimming at V came to 5 bases and at J to 4 bases, leaving 7 bases not matched to a gene. In germline, CDR1 is LGHNT, CDR2 FRNRAP. The CDR3 extends over 14 amino acids. CDR3 bases: TGTGCTAGTGGTCCGACAGGGGTTGGTTACGAGCAGTACTTC. Its translation: CASGPTGVGYEQYF. Combining the CDR3 with reference TRBV12-5 and TRBJ2-7 gives the whole variable domain DARVTQTPRHKVTEMGQEVTMRCQPILGHNTVFWYRQTMMQGLELLAYFRNRAPLDDSGMPKDRFSAEMPDATLATLKIQPSEPRDSAVYFCASGPTGVGYEQYFGPGTRLTVT.

J is TRBJ2-1 and V is TRBV6-1; 9 bases align to TRBD2. The CDR3 is made up of 13 amino acids. Germline values: CDR1 MNHNS, CDR2 SASEGT. V was clipped by 4 bases and J by 16 bases; unmatched bases: 11. The CDR3 sequence is CASSVAGARLIFF. DNA for the CDR3: TGTGCCAGCAGTGTAGCGGGAGCCCGATTAATTTTCTTC.

V is TRBV18 and J is TRBJ2-4; 9 positions match TRBD1. The V segment lost 6 bases and the J segment 3 bases; nucleotides outside the gene matches: 12. Germline V gives CDR1 KGHSH, CDR2 LQKENI. The CDR3 is 17 amino acids. CDR3 protein: CASSPTGGQGHKNIQYF. CDR3 in DNA: TGTGCCAGCTCCCCTACCGGGGGACAGGGACACAAAAACATTCAGTACTTC.

V is TRBV12-3 or TRBV12-4 and J is TRBJ2-2; maybe TRBD2 (7 bases). V was pared by 4 bases and J by 6 bases, with 9 bases between. This CDR3 is 13 amino acids long. The CDR3 reads CASSSGGPGELFF. Written as DNA, the CDR3 is TGTGCCAGCAGTTCGGGGGGCCCCGGGGAGCTGTTTTTT.

The J gene is TRBJ1-5, the V gene TRBV2; TRBD1 aligns across 8 bases. Germline V CDR1 and CDR2: SNHLY, FYNNEI. The junction had 7 bases not matched to a gene; V was cut back by 5 bases and J by 4 bases. This CDR3 region has 15 residues. CDR3 protein: CASSPPGGSNQPQHF. In nucleotides, the CDR3 is TGTGCCAGCAGTCCACCAGGGGGCTCGAATCAGCCCCAGCATTTT.

The rearrangement joins TRBV9 to TRBJ2-7, with TRBD1 as a possible D gene (5 bases). Trimming cost V 3 bases and J 2 bases, with 12 bases left between them. Per the germline V gene, CDR1 is SGDLS and CDR2 is YYNGEE. There are 14 residues in the CDR3. CDR3 bases: TGTGCCAGCAGCGCCGGACACGGTCCCTACGAGCAGTACTTC. Protein: CASSAGHGPYEQYF.

V gene TRBV19 combines with J gene TRBJ2-3; tentative D call: TRBD1 (6 bases). Germline V lookup: CDR1 LNHDA, CDR2 SQIVND (reference sequence). There are 13 residues in the CDR3. The germline V and J ends were trimmed by 5 bases and 4 bases, with 10 bases remaining between them. CDR3 in DNA: TGTGCCAGTAGTCCCCGGACAGCAGATACGCAGTATTTT. This gives the protein CASSPRTADTQYF.

J is TRBJ2-1 and V is TRBV7-9, with D maybe TRBD1 (7 bases). The CDR3 consists of 17 residues. V lost 2 bases and J lost 5, with 19 bases in between. CDR1 is SEHNR, CDR2 FQNEAQ, per germline (reference sequence). The DNA for the CDR3 is TGTGCCAGCAGCTTATCCATGCGGGGACAGAGTAACAATGAGCAGTTCTTC. Residues: CASSLSMRGQSNNEQFF.

This clone was found once. Mismatch with germline at one junction end may stem from a read error. The V call is TRBV29-1, the J call TRBJ2-7; 9 bases map to TRBD1. Germline-derived CDR1 and CDR2 are SQVTM and ANQGSEA. This CDR3 has 13 residues. CDR3 protein: CSVEGQGLYEQYF. CDR3 nucleotide sequence: TGCAGCGTAGAAGGACAGGGGTTATACGAGCAGTACTTC.

The chain is built from TRBV28 and TRBJ1-5; D possibly corresponds to TRBD1 (5 bases). Germline V gene data show CDR1 as MDHEN and CDR2 as SYDVKM. Deletions cut 3 bases from V and 6 bases from J, with 9 bases between. The CDR3 covers 13 residues. In DNA, the CDR3 is TGTGCCAGCAGTTTCACGGGGGTTCAGCCCCAGCATTTT. It codes for CASSFTGVQPQHF.

The J gene is TRBJ1-2, the V gene TRBV15; 8 nucleotides align to TRBD1. This CDR3 has 15 residues. The germline CDR1 and CDR2 sequences are LNHNV and YYDKDF (reference sequence). V trimming: 0 bases; J trimming: 6 bases; junction bases outside the gene matches: 6. CDR3 sequence reads: CATSRDSTGVHGYTF. The CDR3 bases are TGTGCCACCAGCAGAGATTCGACAGGGGTCCATGGCTACACCTTC.

The gene calls are TRBV12-3 or TRBV12-4 and TRBJ1-2; possibly TRBD1 for D (5 bases). The CDR3 extends over 13 amino acids. Trimming took 5 bases from V and 4 from J, leaving 11 bases between them. The CDR3 sequence: CASSRPGGYGYTF. Here the CDR3 DNA reads TGTGCCAGCAGTCGTCCCGGGGGCTATGGCTACACCTTC.

This chain joins TRBV23-1 and TRBJ2-7; D is perhaps TRBD1 (7 bases). Being an ORF, TRBV23-1 has a function that is uncertain. CDR3 length: 18 amino acids. V was cut by 0 bases and J by 3 bases, with 21 bases left in between. The CDR3 coding sequence is TGCGCCAGCAGTCAATCGTCCCTCGGCGGCAGGGGGGTCTACGAGCAGTACTTC. Encoded protein: CASSQSSLGGRGVYEQYF.

This clone was found once. The chain has TRBV3-1 (or the pseudogene TRBV3-2) and TRBJ1-6; the D gene is possibly TRBD1 (5 bases). This CDR3 is built from 15 residues. Germline CDR1 is LGHDT and CDR2 is YNNKEL (reference sequence). Trimming stripped 6 bases from V and 3 bases from J, with 12 bases between. CDR3 sequence: CASSHNRNYNSPLHF. CDR3 DNA sequence: TGTGCCAGCAGTCACAACAGGAACTATAATTCACCCCTCCACTTT.

The chain joins TRBV7-9 to TRBJ2-7; the D gene is possibly TRBD2 (5 bases). V lost 5 bases, J lost 3 bases, and 11 bases lay in between. The CDR3 covers 13 residues. From germline, CDR1 is SEHNR and CDR2 FQNEAQ (reference sequence). DNA of the CDR3: TGTGCCAGCAGCCCCGGACTTTTCTACGAGCAGTACTTC. It specifies CASSPGLFYEQYF.

J is TRBJ2-5 and V is TRBV24-1; 10 bases agree with TRBD2. Per germline, CDR1 KGHDR and CDR2 SFDVKD. The CDR3 runs 18 residues. V lost 4 bases and J lost 6; bases outside the gene matches: 16. The CDR3 loop reads CATSEQGMHGTSVKTQYF. For the CDR3, the DNA is TGTGCCACCAGTGAACAGGGGATGCACGGGACTAGCGTGAAGACCCAGTACTTC.

CDR3: CASSLMTGTYQPQHF. CDR3 nucleotides: TGTGCCAGCAGCTTAATGACAGGGACCTATCAGCCCCAGCATTTT. V usage is TRBV7-2 and J usage is TRBJ1-5, with TRBD1 matching 7 bases. This CDR3 has 15 amino acids. Germline lookup yields CDR1 SGHTA and CDR2 FQGNSA. Germline trimming cut 2 bases from V and 5 bases from J; bases unmatched to any gene: 6.

The V gene is TRBV19, the J gene TRBJ2-3, with D perhaps matching TRBD2 (5 bases). The ends were cut back, 5 bases at V and 4 bases at J, with 16 bases in the middle. In germline, CDR1 is LNHDA, CDR2 SQIVND (reference sequence). This CDR3 spans 15 amino acids. The CDR3 bases are TGTGCCAGTAGTCCACTCCCCGGGATTGCAGATACGCAGTATTTT. This translates into CASSPLPGIADTQYF.

This clone was recorded a few times. The chain combines TRBV29-1 with TRBJ1-5; possibly TRBD1 for D (6 bases). This CDR3 contains 13 residues. Germline lookup yields CDR1 SQVTM and CDR2 ANQGSEA. The V and J ends lost 4 bases and 3 bases respectively, with 10 bases between them. CDR3 coding DNA: TGCAGCGTTGTGGGGACACTCAATCAGCCCCAGCATTTT. Translated: CSVVGTLNQPQHF.

The V gene is TRBV20-1, the J gene TRBJ2-7, with 7 bases lining up with TRBD2. CDR1 and CDR2 from the germline V gene are DFQATT and SNEGSKA (reference sequence). The trim removed 3 bases at V and 7 bases at J, leaving 3 bases unmatched. This CDR3 region has 11 residues. This CDR3 reads CSARGGREQYF. The CDR3 coding sequence is TGCAGTGCTAGGGGGGGGAGGGAGCAGTACTTC.

The V gene is TRBV9, the J gene TRBJ1-6; 8 nucleotides match TRBD1. The CDR3 has 17 amino acids. Germline trimming cut 3 bases from V and 1 base from J; bases unmatched to any gene: 6. The germline V gene encodes CDR1 SGDLS and CDR2 YYNGEE. The CDR3 nucleotides read TGTGCCAGCAGCGCAACAGGGGGATCTTCCTATAATTCACCCCTCCACTTT. This translates into CASSATGGSSYNSPLHF.

This chain joins TRBV28 and TRBJ2-7; 9 nucleotides align to TRBD1. Germline V lookup: CDR1 MDHEN, CDR2 SYDVKM. Trimming cost V 10 bases and J 4 bases; bases outside gene matches: 8. The CDR3 loop spans 13 amino acids. The CDR3 is CATSTGGRYEQYF. The DNA for the CDR3 is TGTGCCACCAGCACAGGGGGCAGATACGAGCAGTACTTC.

This chain connects TRBV7-3 to TRBJ2-2, with TRBD2 matching over 9 bases. With V trimmed by 6 bases and J by 3 bases, 5 bases remained unmatched. This CDR3 is 15 amino acids long. The germline V gene encodes CDR1 SGHTA and CDR2 FQGTGA. CDR3 residues: CASRWTSEDTGELFF. DNA for the CDR3: TGTGCCAGCAGGTGGACTAGCGAGGACACCGGGGAGCTGTTTTTT. The whole variable domain, remainder taken from reference TRBV7-3 and TRBJ2-2, is GAGVSQTPSNKVTEKGKYVELRCDPISGHTALYWYRQSLGQGPEFLIYFQGTGAADDSGLPNDRFFAVRPEGSVSTLKIQRTERGDSAVYLCASRWTSEDTGELFFGEGSRLTVL.

This clone was observed a single time. The chain is built from TRBV27 and TRBJ2-7; 7 bases align to TRBD1. CDR1 is MNHEY and CDR2 is SMNVEV in the germline V gene (reference sequence). The CDR3 covers 15 residues. V was clipped by 4 bases and J by 3 bases; unmatched bases: 9. In DNA, the CDR3 is TGTGCCAGCAGTTCGGTATTCAGGGGGAACTACGAGCAGTACTTC. Translated: CASSSVFRGNYEQYF.

The chain links TRBV12-3 or TRBV12-4 to TRBJ2-7; the match to TRBD1 covers 9 bases. The CDR3 is 13 amino acids. V lost 5 bases to trimming and J lost 5 bases; unmatched junction nucleotides: 4. The CDR3 protein is CASSRDRAHEQYF. CDR3 nucleotides: TGTGCCAGCAGTCGGGACAGGGCTCACGAGCAGTACTTC.